This T cell receptor (beta chain) was sequenced in a study of T cells in Graves' hyperthyroidism and ophthalmopathy. PBMCs were obtained from 7.5 to 10 ml fresh peripheral blood. The sample holds a few counts of this clonotype. Template material for amplifying TCR beta CDR3 regions consisted of RNA transcripts. RT-PCR in the first round (using the HTBI primer set) targeted the TCR CDR3. TCRdb passed the multiplex PCR reads through MiXCR, listing each CDR3 protein once. Here the sample spans around 290,000 distinct CDR3 sequences, about a sixth being singletons. The receptor's source is a woman aged 60-75 years with Graves' ophthalmopathy. The source material was blood.

CDR3 residues: CATVAGGLDTQYF. The DNA for the CDR3 is TGTGCCACCGTAGCGGGAGGACTCGATACGCAGTATTTT. J is TRBJ2-3 and V is TRBV19; 10 positions agree with TRBD2. The CDR3 sequence is 13 residues long. Germline V lookup: CDR1 LNHDA, CDR2 SQIVND (reference sequence). Trimming removed 10 bases from V and 6 bases from J; junction bases left unmatched: 7.